The next 2 T cell receptor beta chains were all read from a single sample in a study of blood T cell repertoires in COVID-19. TCRdb keeps only in-frame clones here, not all; method: immunoSEQ multiplex PCR. The sample holds nearly 400,000 clones, 89% seen once. Sequenced material: PBMCs or T cells enriched from blood (not recorded which). These receptors came from a woman aged 25 to 39 who had recovered from COVID-19.

The chain couples TRBV11-2 to TRBJ1-1; 7 nucleotides match TRBD1. J lost 9 bases, V lost 5 bases, and 12 bases had no gene match. This CDR3 is 14 amino acids long. CDR1 is SGHAT and CDR2 is FQNNGV in the germline V gene. In DNA, the CDR3 is TGTGCCAGCAGCCTACGGGACAGAGCCCCGAAAGCTTTCTTT. Protein product: CASSLRDRAPKAFF.

V and J are TRBV18 and TRBJ2-7; TRBD1 matches 11 bases. CDR3 length equals 15 residues. V was pared by 5 bases and J by 1 base, with 4 bases of the junction left unmatched. The germline V gene has CDR1 KGHSH and CDR2 LQKENI. DNA for the CDR3: TGTGCCAGCTCAAGGACAGGGGGCCGTTCCTACGAGCAGTACTTC. The encoded protein is CASSRTGGRSYEQYF. The entire variable domain, with the rest obtained from reference TRBV18 and TRBJ2-7, is as follows: NAGVMQNPRHLVRRRGQEARLRCSPMKGHSHVYWYRQLPEEGLKFMVYLQKENIIDESGMPKERFSAEFPKEGPSILRIQQVVRGDSAAYFCASSRTGGRSYEQYFGPGTRLTVT.